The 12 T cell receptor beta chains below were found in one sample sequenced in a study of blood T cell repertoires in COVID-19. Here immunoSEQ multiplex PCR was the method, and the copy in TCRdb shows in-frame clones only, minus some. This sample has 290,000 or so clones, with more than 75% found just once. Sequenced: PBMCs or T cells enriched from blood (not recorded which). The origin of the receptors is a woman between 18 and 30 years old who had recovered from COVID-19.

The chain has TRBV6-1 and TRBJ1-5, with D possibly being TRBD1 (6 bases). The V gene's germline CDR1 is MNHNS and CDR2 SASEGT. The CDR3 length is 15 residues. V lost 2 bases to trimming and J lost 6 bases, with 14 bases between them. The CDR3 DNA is TGTGCCAGCAGTGAATTAGCAGGGGATACTCAGCCCCAGCATTTT. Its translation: CASSELAGDTQPQHF.

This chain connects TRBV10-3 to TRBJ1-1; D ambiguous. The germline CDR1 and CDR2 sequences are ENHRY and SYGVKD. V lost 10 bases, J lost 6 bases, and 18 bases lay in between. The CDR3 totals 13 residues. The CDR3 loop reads CATLREGRAEAFF. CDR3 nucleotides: TGTGCCACCCTGAGAGAGGGTCGGGCTGAAGCTTTCTTT.

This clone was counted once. The CDR3 loop is CASSPRQGSNYGYTF. Here the CDR3 DNA reads TGTGCCAGTAGTCCCCGACAGGGAAGTAACTATGGCTACACCTTC. This chain joins TRBV19 and TRBJ1-2, with TRBD1 matching over 7 bases. The V segment lost 5 bases and the J segment 1 base; nucleotides outside the gene matches: 7. The CDR3 runs to 15 residues. CDR1 and CDR2 (germline): LNHDA, SQIVND (reference sequence).

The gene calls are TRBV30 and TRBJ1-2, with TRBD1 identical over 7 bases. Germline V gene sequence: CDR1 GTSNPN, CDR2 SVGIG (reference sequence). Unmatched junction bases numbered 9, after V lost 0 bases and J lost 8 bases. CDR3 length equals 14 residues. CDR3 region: CAWSVDRLSRGYTF. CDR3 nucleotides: TGTGCCTGGAGTGTGGACAGGCTCTCGCGGGGCTACACCTTC.

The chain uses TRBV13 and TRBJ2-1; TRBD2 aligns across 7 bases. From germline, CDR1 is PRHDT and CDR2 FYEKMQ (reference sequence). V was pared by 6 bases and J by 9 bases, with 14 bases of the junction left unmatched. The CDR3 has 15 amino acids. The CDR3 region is CASSTGAGALLEQFF. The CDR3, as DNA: TGTGCCAGCAGTACCGGGGCGGGAGCGCTACTTGAGCAGTTCTTC.

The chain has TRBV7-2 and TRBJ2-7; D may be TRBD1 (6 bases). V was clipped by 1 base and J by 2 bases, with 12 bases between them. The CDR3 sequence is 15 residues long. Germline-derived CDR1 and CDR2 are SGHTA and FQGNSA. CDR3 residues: CASSLGDRMTYEQYF. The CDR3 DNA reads TGTGCCAGCAGCTTAGGAGACAGGATGACCTACGAGCAGTACTTC.

Here the CDR3 reads CAWNRGFGETQYF. For the CDR3, the DNA is TGTGCCTGGAACAGGGGGTTCGGTGAGACCCAGTACTTC. The chain recombines TRBV30 with TRBJ2-5; 8 bases are shared with TRBD1. The CDR3 length is 13 residues. Germline V lookup: CDR1 GTSNPN, CDR2 SVGIG (reference sequence). V lost 4 bases, J lost 5 bases, and 6 bases stayed unmatched.

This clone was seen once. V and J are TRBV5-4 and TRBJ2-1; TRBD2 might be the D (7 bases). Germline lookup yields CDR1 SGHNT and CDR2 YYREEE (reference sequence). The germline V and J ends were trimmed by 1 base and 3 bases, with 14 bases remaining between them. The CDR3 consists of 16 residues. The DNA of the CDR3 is TGTGCCAGCAGCTTGCGTCAGGGGAGGGGCTACAATGAGCAGTTCTTC. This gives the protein CASSLRQGRGYNEQFF.

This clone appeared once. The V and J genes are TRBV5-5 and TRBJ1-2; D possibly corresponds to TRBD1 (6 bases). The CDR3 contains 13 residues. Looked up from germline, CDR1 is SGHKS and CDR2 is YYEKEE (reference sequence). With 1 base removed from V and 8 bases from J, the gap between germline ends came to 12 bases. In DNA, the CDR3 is TGTGCCAGCAGCTTGCACAGGGAAGGAGGCTACACCTTC. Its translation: CASSLHREGGYTF.

The CDR3, as DNA: TGTGCCATCAGTGACGGGTTTCGCACTGAAGCTTTCTTT. It specifies CAISDGFRTEAFF. The rearrangement uses TRBV10-3 and TRBJ1-1; no clear D gene. The germline CDR1 and CDR2 sequences are ENHRY and SYGVKD. The length of the CDR3 is 13 residues. Between the trimmed V and J ends, which lost 3 bases and 4 bases, there was a span of 9 bases.

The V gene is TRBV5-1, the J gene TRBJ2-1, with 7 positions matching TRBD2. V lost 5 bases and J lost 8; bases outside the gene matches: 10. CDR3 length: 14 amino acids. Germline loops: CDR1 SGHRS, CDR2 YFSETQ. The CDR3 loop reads CASRSTSPRDEQFF. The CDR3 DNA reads TGCGCCAGCAGATCGACTAGCCCTAGGGATGAGCAGTTCTTC.

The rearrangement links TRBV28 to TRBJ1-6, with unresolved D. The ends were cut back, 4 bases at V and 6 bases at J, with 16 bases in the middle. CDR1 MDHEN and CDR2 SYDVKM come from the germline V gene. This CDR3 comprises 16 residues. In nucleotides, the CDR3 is TGTGCCAGCAGTTACGGCGGGGTGGGGAGTAATTCACCCCTCCACTTT. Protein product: CASSYGGVGSNSPLHF.